A selection of T cell receptor beta chains follows, all from one sample in a study of CDR3 diversity in severe acne. TCRdb analysed the PCR reads with MiXCR anew, one entry per CDR3 protein. The data hold more than 70,000 distinct CDR3 sequences, with less than 65% observed a single time. The sample consisted of blood. The receptors were gathered from a male donor with severe acne vulgaris. Each CDR3 is given with its conserved first and last residue. D genes are given only for firm matches. Size is omitted from some rows. Given values are once, few, many or a class for expanded clones.

v_gene: TRBV9; d_gene: .; j_gene: TRBJ1-5; abundance: few; CDR3aa: CASSKGTGDTQPQHF; CDR3nt: TGTGCCAGCAGCAAGGGGACGGGGGACACTCAGCCCCAGCATTTT
v_gene: TRBV20-1; d_gene: TRBD2; j_gene: TRBJ2-3; abundance: medium-sized; CDR3aa: CSARDGAGVSDTQYF; CDR3nt: TGCAGTGCTAGAGATGGGGCGGGAGTATCAGATACGCAGTATTTT
v_gene: TRBV2; d_gene: TRBD2; j_gene: TRBJ2-5; abundance: many; CDR3aa: CASRLGGGKETQYF; CDR3nt: TGTGCCAGCCGACTCGGGGGGGGTAAAGAGACCCAGTACTTC
v_gene: TRBV5-5; d_gene: .; j_gene: TRBJ2-1; abundance: many; CDR3aa: CASSLAGFHEQFF; CDR3nt: TGTGCCAGCAGCTTGGCTGGGTTCCATGAGCAGTTCTTC
v_gene: TRBV9; d_gene: .; j_gene: TRBJ2-2; abundance: many; CDR3aa: CASSVEGGTGELFF; CDR3nt: TGTGCCAGCAGCGTAGAGGGCGGAACCGGGGAGCTGTTTTTT
v_gene: TRBV20-1; d_gene: TRBD2; j_gene: TRBJ2-3; abundance: .; CDR3aa: CSAVRSSGSTDTQYF; CDR3nt: TGCAGTGCGGTACGGTCTAGCGGTAGCACAGATACGCAGTATTTT
v_gene: TRBV25-1; d_gene: .; j_gene: TRBJ2-7; abundance: .; CDR3aa: CASSDREPYSEQYF; CDR3nt: TGTGCCAGCAGTGACAGGGAGCCATACTCCGAGCAGTACTTC
v_gene: TRBV5-6; d_gene: .; j_gene: TRBJ2-1; abundance: medium-sized; CDR3aa: CASSLVRWGNEQFF; CDR3nt: TGTGCCAGCAGCTTGGTGCGTTGGGGCAATGAGCAGTTCTTC
v_gene: TRBV6-1; d_gene: TRBD1; j_gene: TRBJ2-6; abundance: .; CDR3aa: CASGHRDRATDSGANVLTF; CDR3nt: TGTGCCAGCGGCCACCGGGACAGGGCTACCGACTCTGGGGCCAACGTCCTGACTTTC
v_gene: TRBV24-1; d_gene: .; j_gene: TRBJ1-2; abundance: .; CDR3aa: CATSDPAVNYGYTF; CDR3nt: TGTGCCACCAGTGATCCGGCTGTAAACTATGGCTACACCTTC
v_gene: TRBV20-1; d_gene: .; j_gene: TRBJ2-1; abundance: many; CDR3aa: CSARDRNDRGREQFF; CDR3nt: TGCAGTGCTAGAGATAGAAACGATAGAGGGCGTGAGCAGTTCTTC
v_gene: TRBV7-9; d_gene: TRBD1; j_gene: TRBJ2-5; abundance: .; CDR3aa: CASSFPGQGGGETQYF; CDR3nt: TGTGCCAGCAGCTTTCCGGGACAGGGGGGAGGAGAGACCCAGTACTTC
v_gene: TRBV10-3; d_gene: .; j_gene: TRBJ1-1; abundance: many; CDR3aa: CAISGGSGVDTEAFF; CDR3nt: TGTGCCATCAGTGGGGGATCGGGGGTCGACACTGAAGCTTTCTTT
v_gene: TRBV7-9; d_gene: .; j_gene: TRBJ1-2; abundance: .; CDR3aa: CATSDLGDLNYGYTF; CDR3nt: TGTGCCACCAGTGATTTAGGGGACTTGAACTATGGCTACACCTTC
v_gene: TRBV20-1; d_gene: .; j_gene: TRBJ2-1; abundance: .; CDR3aa: CSAYPEEGLNEQFF; CDR3nt: TGCAGTGCTTACCCCGAGGAGGGGCTCAATGAGCAGTTCTTC
v_gene: TRBV7-9; d_gene: TRBD1; j_gene: TRBJ2-5; abundance: .; CDR3aa: CASSPGQGVETQYF; CDR3nt: TGTGCCAGCAGCCCGGGACAGGGGGTCGAGACCCAGTACTTC
v_gene: TRBV2; d_gene: .; j_gene: TRBJ1-1; abundance: medium-sized; CDR3aa: CASSEVENTEAFF; CDR3nt: TGTGCCAGCAGTGAAGTAGAGAACACTGAAGCTTTCTTT
v_gene: TRBV25-1; d_gene: TRBD1; j_gene: TRBJ2-2; abundance: .; CDR3aa: CASSEWGQGGNTGELFF; CDR3nt: TGTGCCAGCAGTGAATGGGGACAGGGTGGAAACACCGGGGAGCTGTTTTTT
v_gene: TRBV19; d_gene: TRBD1; j_gene: TRBJ1-6; abundance: medium-sized; CDR3aa: CASRQGVHNSPLHF; CDR3nt: TGTGCCAGTCGACAGGGGGTCCATAATTCACCCCTCCACTTT
v_gene: TRBV10-1; d_gene: TRBD1; j_gene: TRBJ2-2; abundance: .; CDR3aa: CANLGTGDPSWTGELFF; CDR3nt: TGCGCCAACCTCGGGACAGGGGACCCGTCGTGGACCGGGGAGCTGTTTTTT
v_gene: TRBV20-1; d_gene: .; j_gene: TRBJ2-6; abundance: few; CDR3aa: CRDSGANVLTF; CDR3nt: TGCAGGGACTCTGGGGCCAACGTCCTGACTTTC
v_gene: TRBV9; d_gene: TRBD2; j_gene: TRBJ2-1; abundance: many; CDR3aa: CASSVADLAGGLNEQFF; CDR3nt: TGTGCCAGCAGCGTAGCCGACTTGGCGGGGGGACTTAATGAGCAGTTCTTC
v_gene: TRBV25-1; d_gene: TRBD2; j_gene: TRBJ2-3; abundance: .; CDR3aa: CASSAPGASGVTDTQYF; CDR3nt: TGTGCCAGCAGTGCCCCCGGGGCTAGCGGGGTCACAGATACGCAGTATTTT
v_gene: TRBV7-9; d_gene: .; j_gene: TRBJ1-5; abundance: many; CDR3aa: CASSSPGHIPNSNQPQHF; CDR3nt: TGTGCCAGCAGCTCTCCGGGACACATACCTAATAGCAATCAGCCCCAGCATTTT
v_gene: TRBV29-1; d_gene: TRBD2; j_gene: TRBJ2-3; abundance: few; CDR3aa: CSVSSGRLTDTQYF; CDR3nt: TGCAGCGTGTCTAGCGGGAGGCTCACAGATACGCAGTATTTT
v_gene: TRBV12-5; d_gene: .; j_gene: TRBJ2-7; abundance: once; CDR3aa: CASGLGGFNEQYF; CDR3nt: TGTGCTAGTGGTCTTGGCGGCTTCAACGAGCAGTACTTC
v_gene: TRBV20-1; d_gene: TRBD2; j_gene: TRBJ2-7; abundance: .; CDR3aa: CSARDPLAAYEQYF; CDR3nt: TGCAGTGCTAGAGATCCCCTAGCGGCTTATGAGCAGTACTTC
v_gene: TRBV30; d_gene: TRBD1; j_gene: TRBJ2-7; abundance: .; CDR3aa: CAWTYRTGPSYEQYF; CDR3nt: TGTGCCTGGACCTATAGGACAGGTCCCTCCTACGAGCAGTACTTC
v_gene: TRBV19; d_gene: .; j_gene: TRBJ2-3; abundance: .; CDR3aa: CASNRDSTDTQYF; CDR3nt: TGTGCCAGTAACCGGGACAGCACAGATACGCAGTATTTT
v_gene: TRBV7-2; d_gene: TRBD1; j_gene: TRBJ2-7; abundance: many; CDR3aa: CASSFDRDGFYEQYF; CDR3nt: TGTGCCAGCAGCTTTGACAGGGACGGGTTTTACGAGCAGTACTTC
v_gene: TRBV9; d_gene: .; j_gene: TRBJ1-1; abundance: .; CDR3aa: CASSVEGDEAFF; CDR3nt: TGTGCCAGCAGCGTAGAGGGGGATGAAGCTTTCTTT
v_gene: TRBV20-1; d_gene: TRBD1; j_gene: TRBJ2-7; abundance: .; CDR3aa: CSAKDRGEQYF; CDR3nt: TGCAGTGCTAAGGACAGGGGGGAGCAGTACTTC
v_gene: TRBV14; d_gene: .; j_gene: TRBJ1-1; abundance: .; CDR3aa: CASSQAVEAFF; CDR3nt: TGTGCCAGCAGCCAAGCCGTTGAAGCTTTCTTT
v_gene: TRBV5-6; d_gene: .; j_gene: TRBJ1-1; abundance: few; CDR3aa: CASSLSRRNFLEAFF; CDR3nt: TGTGCCAGCAGCTTGTCTCGCCGCAATTTCCTTGAAGCTTTCTTT
v_gene: TRBV7-8; d_gene: TRBD1; j_gene: TRBJ2-7; abundance: medium-sized; CDR3aa: CASSLQTGTSSYEQYF; CDR3nt: TGTGCCAGCAGCTTGCAGACAGGGACCAGCTCCTACGAGCAGTACTTC
v_gene: TRBV25-1; d_gene: .; j_gene: TRBJ2-7; abundance: few; CDR3aa: CASSLPGTLVYEQYF; CDR3nt: TGTGCCAGCAGCCTACCCGGGACATTAGTCTACGAGCAGTACTTC
v_gene: TRBV19; d_gene: .; j_gene: TRBJ1-1; abundance: .; CDR3aa: CASSIYRTTRTEAFF; CDR3nt: TGTGCCAGTAGTATATACCGAACAACAAGGACTGAAGCTTTCTTT
v_gene: TRBV24-1; d_gene: .; j_gene: TRBJ1-1; abundance: .; CDR3aa: CATSEGRNTEAFF; CDR3nt: TGTGCCACCAGTGAGGGACGGAACACTGAAGCTTTCTTT
v_gene: TRBV29-1; d_gene: TRBD2; j_gene: TRBJ2-7; abundance: .; CDR3aa: CSVEVLAGSYEQYF; CDR3nt: TGCAGCGTTGAAGTACTAGCGGGATCCTACGAGCAGTACTTC
v_gene: TRBV19; d_gene: TRBD1; j_gene: TRBJ2-5; abundance: many; CDR3aa: CASSIGTGGIETQYF; CDR3nt: TGTGCCAGTAGTATAGGAACAGGGGGCATTGAGACCCAGTACTTC
v_gene: TRBV4-1; d_gene: .; j_gene: TRBJ1-1; abundance: .; CDR3aa: CANSQGSQGRAEAFF; CDR3nt: TGCGCCAACAGCCAAGGGTCGCAGGGGAGGGCTGAAGCTTTCTTT
v_gene: TRBV29-1; d_gene: .; j_gene: TRBJ2-7; abundance: many; CDR3aa: CSVEDRTVPYEQYF; CDR3nt: TGCAGCGTTGAAGATAGGACAGTCCCCTACGAGCAGTACTTC
v_gene: TRBV2; d_gene: .; j_gene: TRBJ2-5; abundance: .; CDR3aa: CASSEGTLQETQYF; CDR3nt: TGTGCCAGCAGTGAAGGGACGCTTCAAGAGACCCAGTACTTC
v_gene: TRBV19; d_gene: .; j_gene: TRBJ1-1; abundance: many; CDR3aa: CASSIHWTEEDTEAFF; CDR3nt: TGTGCCAGTAGTATCCACTGGACAGAGGAGGACACTGAAGCTTTCTTT
v_gene: TRBV6-6; d_gene: .; j_gene: TRBJ1-3; abundance: .; CDR3aa: CASSYYRPSSGNTIYF; CDR3nt: TGTGCCAGCAGTTACTATAGGCCTAGCTCTGGAAACACCATATATTTT
v_gene: TRBV10-3; d_gene: .; j_gene: TRBJ2-7; abundance: .; CDR3aa: CAISEPGYYEQYF; CDR3nt: TGTGCCATCAGTGAGCCAGGGTACTACGAGCAGTACTTC
v_gene: TRBV25-1; d_gene: .; j_gene: TRBJ2-2; abundance: few; CDR3aa: CASSESASGTGELFF; CDR3nt: TGTGCCAGCAGTGAATCGGCTTCGGGTACCGGGGAGCTGTTTTTT
v_gene: TRBV5-8; d_gene: TRBD2; j_gene: TRBJ2-1; abundance: .; CDR3aa: CASSLGVLAGVHEQFF; CDR3nt: TGTGCCAGCAGCTTGGGGGTTCTAGCGGGAGTACATGAGCAGTTCTTC
v_gene: TRBV7-9; d_gene: .; j_gene: TRBJ2-5; abundance: .; CDR3aa: CASSLDLKTQYF; CDR3nt: TGTGCCAGCAGCTTAGATTTGAAGACCCAGTACTTC
v_gene: TRBV9; d_gene: .; j_gene: TRBJ2-2; abundance: many; CDR3aa: CASSTGQASTGELFF; CDR3nt: TGTGCCAGCAGCACCGGACAAGCGAGCACCGGGGAGCTGTTTTTT
v_gene: TRBV15; d_gene: TRBD2; j_gene: TRBJ2-1; abundance: many; CDR3aa: CATSRASGTSGSNEQFF; CDR3nt: TGTGCCACCAGCAGAGCGTCCGGGACTAGCGGGAGTAATGAGCAGTTCTTC
v_gene: TRBV15; d_gene: .; j_gene: TRBJ1-4; abundance: .; CDR3aa: CATSGDPLKGLFF; CDR3nt: TGTGCCACCAGCGGCGACCCCCTGAAGGGACTGTTTTTT
v_gene: TRBV7-3; d_gene: .; j_gene: TRBJ2-5; abundance: .; CDR3aa: CASSLMFGDETQYF; CDR3nt: TGTGCCAGCAGCTTAATGTTCGGGGACGAGACCCAGTACTTC
v_gene: TRBV7-2; d_gene: TRBD2; j_gene: TRBJ2-7; abundance: .; CDR3aa: CASSSLAGVEEQYF; CDR3nt: TGTGCCAGCAGCTCTCTAGCGGGAGTGGAAGAGCAGTACTTC
v_gene: TRBV7-9; d_gene: TRBD1; j_gene: TRBJ2-7; abundance: many; CDR3aa: CASSSTGGYEQYF; CDR3nt: TGTGCCAGCAGCAGTACAGGGGGCTACGAGCAGTACTTC
v_gene: TRBV7-2; d_gene: .; j_gene: TRBJ1-3; abundance: many; CDR3aa: CASSLGQPSGNTIYF; CDR3nt: TGTGCCAGCAGCTTAGGACAACCCTCTGGAAACACCATATATTTT
v_gene: TRBV5-4; d_gene: TRBD1; j_gene: TRBJ1-2; abundance: .; CDR3aa: CASSRGQGDYGYTF; CDR3nt: TGTGCCAGCAGCCGGGGACAGGGAGACTATGGCTACACCTTC
v_gene: TRBV19; d_gene: .; j_gene: TRBJ2-3; abundance: many; CDR3aa: CASSVGGAPGDTQYF; CDR3nt: TGTGCCAGTAGTGTGGGGGGAGCCCCCGGAGATACGCAGTATTTT
v_gene: TRBV25-1; d_gene: .; j_gene: TRBJ1-2; abundance: few; CDR3aa: CASSEYGANYGYTF; CDR3nt: TGTGCCAGCAGTGAATATGGAGCTAACTATGGCTACACCTTC
v_gene: TRBV6-5; d_gene: .; j_gene: TRBJ2-6; abundance: few; CDR3aa: CASSYSFFGEENSGANVLTF; CDR3nt: TGTGCCAGCAGTTACTCATTTTTCGGAGAGGAAAACTCTGGGGCCAACGTCCTGACTTTC